This TCR beta chain was profiled in a study of follicular helper T cells after annual influenza vaccination. Study outcomes and limitations: ICOS-CD38- cTfh most often held earlier Day 7 ICOS+CD38+ clones. Change in circulating plasmablasts correlated with ICOS+CD38+ cTfh clonality change. Rare clonotypes were missed; only about 10-23% of cells gave TCRB.

This CDR3 spans 14 amino acids. The V gene's germline CDR1 is LGHNA and CDR2 YNFKEQ. The time point here: 2014-2015 season, 7 days after vaccination. Concerning this clone itself: The antigen is not known. The junction does not match germline at one end; this may be a read error.

Some clones are missing from TCRdb's copy, which holds only in-frame ones; the method was immunoSEQ multiplex PCR. The repertoire consists of some 15,000 clones, with less than 85% occurring once and the leading ten covering approximately 1.3%. This clonotype was sampled from an adult who received the influenza vaccine. The rearrangement joins TRBV4-2 to TRBJ2-7; TRBD2 is a possible D gene (6 bases). The sample was CXCR5+ CD38- circulating T follicular helper cells from blood, taken 7 days after influenza vaccination. As for subset: circulating Tfh, non-naive CD4+CXCR5+PD-1+ (ICOS+CD38+ or ICOS-CD38-). The DNA of the CDR3 is TGTGCCAGCAGTCAAGGGGACTCACCTTACGAGCAGTACTTC. Amino acids: CASSQGDSPYEQYF.